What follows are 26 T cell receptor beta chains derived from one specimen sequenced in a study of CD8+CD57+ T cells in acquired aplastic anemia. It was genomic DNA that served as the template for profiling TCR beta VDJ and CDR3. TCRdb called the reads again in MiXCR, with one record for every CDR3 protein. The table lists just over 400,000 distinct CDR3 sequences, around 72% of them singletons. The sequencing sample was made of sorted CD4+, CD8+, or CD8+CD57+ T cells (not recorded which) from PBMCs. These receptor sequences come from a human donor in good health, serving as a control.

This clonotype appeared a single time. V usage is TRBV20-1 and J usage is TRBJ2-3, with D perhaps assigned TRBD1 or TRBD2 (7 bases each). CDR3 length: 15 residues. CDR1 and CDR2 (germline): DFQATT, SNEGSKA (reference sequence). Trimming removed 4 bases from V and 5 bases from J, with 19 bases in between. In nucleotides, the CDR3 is TGCAGTGCTACAAGCGGGACAGCCTATGAAGATACGCAGTATTTT. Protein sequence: CSATSGTAYEDTQYF.

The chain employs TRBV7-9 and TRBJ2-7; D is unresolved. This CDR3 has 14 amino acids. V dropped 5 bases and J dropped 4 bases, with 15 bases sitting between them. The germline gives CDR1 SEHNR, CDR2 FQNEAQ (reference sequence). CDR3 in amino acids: CASSRDLERYEQYF. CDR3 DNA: TGTGCCAGCAGCAGAGATCTGGAGAGATACGAGCAGTACTTC.

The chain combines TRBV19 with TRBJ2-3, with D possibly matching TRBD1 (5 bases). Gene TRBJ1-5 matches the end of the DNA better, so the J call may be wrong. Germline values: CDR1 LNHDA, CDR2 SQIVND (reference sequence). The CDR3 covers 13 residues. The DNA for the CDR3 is TGTGCCAGCACCGGACTGGGGACGAAGCCCCAGCATTTT. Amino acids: CASTGLGTKPQHF.

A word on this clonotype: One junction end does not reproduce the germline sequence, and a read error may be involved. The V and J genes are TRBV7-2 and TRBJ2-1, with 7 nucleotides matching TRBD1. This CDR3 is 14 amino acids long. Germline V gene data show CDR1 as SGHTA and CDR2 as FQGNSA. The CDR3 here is CASSVTGNTEAFFF. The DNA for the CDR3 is TGTGCCAGCAGCGTGACAGGGAACACTGAAGCTTTCTTTTTC. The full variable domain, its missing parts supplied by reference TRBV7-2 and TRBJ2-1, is GAGVSQSPSNKVTEKGKDVELRCDPISGHTALYWYRQSLGQGLEFLIYFQGNSAPDKSGLPSDRFSAERTGGSVSTLTIQRTQQEDSAVYLCASSVTGNTEAFFFGPGTRLTVL.

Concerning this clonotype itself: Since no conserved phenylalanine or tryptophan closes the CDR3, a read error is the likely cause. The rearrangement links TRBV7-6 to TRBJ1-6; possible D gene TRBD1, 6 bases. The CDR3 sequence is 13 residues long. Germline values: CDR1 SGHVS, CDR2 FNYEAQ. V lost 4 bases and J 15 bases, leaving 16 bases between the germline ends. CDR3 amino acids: CASSSQQGSSLHL. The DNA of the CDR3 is TGTGCCAGCAGCTCGCAACAGGGTTCAAGCCTCCACCTT.

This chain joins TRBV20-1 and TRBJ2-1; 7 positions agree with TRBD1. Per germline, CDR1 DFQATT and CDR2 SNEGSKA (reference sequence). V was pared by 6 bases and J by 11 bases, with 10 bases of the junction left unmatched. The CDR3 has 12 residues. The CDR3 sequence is CSAEKTGQKQFF. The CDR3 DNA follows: TGCAGTGCCGAGAAGACAGGGCAGAAGCAGTTCTTC.

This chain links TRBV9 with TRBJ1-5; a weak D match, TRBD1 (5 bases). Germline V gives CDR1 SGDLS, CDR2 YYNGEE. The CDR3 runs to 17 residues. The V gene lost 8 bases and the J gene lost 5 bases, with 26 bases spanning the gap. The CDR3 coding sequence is TGTGCCAGTAGTATGGGGCTTAAGAGGGCGGGCCATCAGCCCCAGCATTTT. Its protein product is CASSMGLKRAGHQPQHF.

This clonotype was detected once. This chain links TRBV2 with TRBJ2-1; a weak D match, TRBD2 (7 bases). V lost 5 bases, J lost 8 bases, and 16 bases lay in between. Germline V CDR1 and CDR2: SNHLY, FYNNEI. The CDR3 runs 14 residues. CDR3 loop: CASSNQRGGYEQFF. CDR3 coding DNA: TGTGCCAGCAGTAACCAGAGGGGGGGCTATGAGCAGTTCTTC.

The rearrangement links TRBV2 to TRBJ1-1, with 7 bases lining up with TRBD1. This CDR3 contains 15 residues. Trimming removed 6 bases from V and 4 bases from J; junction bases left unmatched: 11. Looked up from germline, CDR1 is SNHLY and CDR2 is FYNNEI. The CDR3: CASSVAGGWGTEAFF. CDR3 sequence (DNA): TGTGCCAGCAGCGTAGCAGGGGGTTGGGGCACTGAAGCTTTCTTT.

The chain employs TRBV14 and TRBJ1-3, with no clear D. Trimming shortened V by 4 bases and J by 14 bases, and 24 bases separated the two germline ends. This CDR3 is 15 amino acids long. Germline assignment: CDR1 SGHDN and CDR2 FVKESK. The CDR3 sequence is CASSPQRRETQNLYF. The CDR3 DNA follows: TGTGCCAGCAGCCCCCAGCGACGGGAGACCCAGAACTTATATTTT.

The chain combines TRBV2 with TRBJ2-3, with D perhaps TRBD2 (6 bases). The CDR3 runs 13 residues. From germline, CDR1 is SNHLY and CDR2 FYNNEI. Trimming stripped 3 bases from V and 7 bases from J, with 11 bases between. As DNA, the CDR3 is TGTGCCAGCAGTGACGGGGGAGATTATACGCAGTATTTT. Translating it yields CASSDGGDYTQYF.

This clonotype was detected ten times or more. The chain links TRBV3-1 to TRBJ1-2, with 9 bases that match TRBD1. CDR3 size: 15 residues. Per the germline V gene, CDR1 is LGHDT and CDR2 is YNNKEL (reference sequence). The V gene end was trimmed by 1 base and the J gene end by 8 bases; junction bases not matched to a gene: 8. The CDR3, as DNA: TGTGCCAGCAGCCAAGCCGGGACAGGGATCGTAGGCTACACCTTC. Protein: CASSQAGTGIVGYTF.

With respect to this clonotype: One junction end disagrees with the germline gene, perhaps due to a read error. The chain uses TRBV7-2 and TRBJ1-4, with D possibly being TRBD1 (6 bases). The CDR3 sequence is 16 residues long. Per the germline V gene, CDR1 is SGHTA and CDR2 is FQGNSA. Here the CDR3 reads CASRDRKGENNENLFF. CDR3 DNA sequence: TGTGCCAGCAGGGACAGAAAGGGGGAAAATAATGAAAATCTGTTTTTT. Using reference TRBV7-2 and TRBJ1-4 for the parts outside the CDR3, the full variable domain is GAGVSQSPSNKVTEKGKDVELRCDPISGHTALYWYRQSLGQGLEFLIYFQGNSAPDKSGLPSDRFSAERTGGSVSTLTIQRTQQEDSAVYLCASRDRKGENNENLFFGSGTQLSVL.

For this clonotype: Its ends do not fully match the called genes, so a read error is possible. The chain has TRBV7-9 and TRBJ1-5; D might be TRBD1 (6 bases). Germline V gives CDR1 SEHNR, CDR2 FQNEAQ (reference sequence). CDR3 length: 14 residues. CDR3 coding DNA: TGTGCCAGCAGCCCCGGTGGGGGCGCCGGGGCCAACGTCTTT. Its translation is CASSPGGGAGANVF.

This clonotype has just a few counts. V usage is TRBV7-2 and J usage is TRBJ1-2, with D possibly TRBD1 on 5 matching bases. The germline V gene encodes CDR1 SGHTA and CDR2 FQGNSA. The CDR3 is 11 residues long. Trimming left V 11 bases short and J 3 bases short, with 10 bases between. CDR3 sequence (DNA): TGTGCCTCTGAGGGGTACTATGGCTACACCTTC. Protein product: CASEGYYGYTF.

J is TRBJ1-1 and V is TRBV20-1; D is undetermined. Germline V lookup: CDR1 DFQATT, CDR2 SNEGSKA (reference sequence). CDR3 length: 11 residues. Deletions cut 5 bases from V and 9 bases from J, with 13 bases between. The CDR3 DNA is TGCAGTGCTCCCCACCGTCCACAAGCTTTCTTT. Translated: CSAPHRPQAFF.

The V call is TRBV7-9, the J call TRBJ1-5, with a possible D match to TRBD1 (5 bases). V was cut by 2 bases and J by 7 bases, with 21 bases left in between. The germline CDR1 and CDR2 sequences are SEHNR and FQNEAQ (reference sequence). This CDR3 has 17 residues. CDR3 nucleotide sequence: TGTGCCAGCAGCTTAAGAGGGGCTTCTGCTCTGAACCAGCCCCAGCATTTT. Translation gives CASSLRGASALNQPQHF.

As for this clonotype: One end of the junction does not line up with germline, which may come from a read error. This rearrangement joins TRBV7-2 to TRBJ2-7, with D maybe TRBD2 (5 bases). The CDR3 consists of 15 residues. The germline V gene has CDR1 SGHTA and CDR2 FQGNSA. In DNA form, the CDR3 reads TGTGCCGGCAGCAATCCACGGCTAGCCCTCTCCGAGCAGTACTTC. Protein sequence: CAGSNPRLALSEQYF.

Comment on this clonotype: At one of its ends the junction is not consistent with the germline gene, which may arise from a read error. The CDR3 loop is CASRDAEETYTGDFF. As DNA, the CDR3 is TGTGCCAGTAGGGACGCGGAGGAGACGTACACTGGAGACTTCTTC. J is TRBJ1-1 and V is TRBV19; no firm D call. CDR3 length: 15 residues. CDR1 and CDR2 from the germline V gene are LNHDA and SQIVND (reference sequence).

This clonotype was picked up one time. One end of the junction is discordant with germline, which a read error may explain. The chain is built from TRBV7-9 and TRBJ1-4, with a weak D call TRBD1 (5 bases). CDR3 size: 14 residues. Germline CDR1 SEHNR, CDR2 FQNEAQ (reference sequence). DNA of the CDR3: TGTGCCAGCAGCTTAGTTACAGGACTTAGCACCTTCGAGTTT. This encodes CASSLVTGLSTFEF.

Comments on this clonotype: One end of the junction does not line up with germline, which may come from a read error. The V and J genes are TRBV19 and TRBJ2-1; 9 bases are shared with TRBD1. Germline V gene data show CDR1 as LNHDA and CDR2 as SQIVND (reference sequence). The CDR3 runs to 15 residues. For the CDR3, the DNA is TGTGCCAGCAGTATCCGGGACAGGGCTTATAATGAGCAGTTCTTC. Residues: CASSIRDRAYNEQFF.

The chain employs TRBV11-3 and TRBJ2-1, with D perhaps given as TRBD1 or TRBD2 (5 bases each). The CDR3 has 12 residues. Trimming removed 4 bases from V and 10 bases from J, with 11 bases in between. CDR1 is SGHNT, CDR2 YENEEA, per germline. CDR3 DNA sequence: TGTGCCAGCAGCTGGGCACGGGGCGAGCAGTTCTTC. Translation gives CASSWARGEQFF.

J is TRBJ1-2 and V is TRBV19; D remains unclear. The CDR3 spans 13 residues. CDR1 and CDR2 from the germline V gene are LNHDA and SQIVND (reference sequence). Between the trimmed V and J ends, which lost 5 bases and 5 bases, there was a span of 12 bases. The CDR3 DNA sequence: TGTGCCAGTAGTCCGAGATGGTCATATGGCTACACCTTC. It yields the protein CASSPRWSYGYTF.

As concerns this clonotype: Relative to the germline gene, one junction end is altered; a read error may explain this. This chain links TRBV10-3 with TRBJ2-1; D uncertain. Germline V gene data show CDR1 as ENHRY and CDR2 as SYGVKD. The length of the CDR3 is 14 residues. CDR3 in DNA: TGTGCCATCAGCGGAGAACTCTCCTACAATGAGCAGCTCTTC. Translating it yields CAISGELSYNEQLF.

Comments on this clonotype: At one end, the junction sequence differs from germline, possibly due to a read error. The CDR3 is CASSLTTYGYNF. As DNA, the CDR3 is TGTGCCAGCAGCTTAACGACGTACGGCTACAACTTC. V gene TRBV7-2 combines with J gene TRBJ1-2; D gene uncertain. CDR3 length: 12 residues. Germline values: CDR1 SGHTA, CDR2 FQGNSA.

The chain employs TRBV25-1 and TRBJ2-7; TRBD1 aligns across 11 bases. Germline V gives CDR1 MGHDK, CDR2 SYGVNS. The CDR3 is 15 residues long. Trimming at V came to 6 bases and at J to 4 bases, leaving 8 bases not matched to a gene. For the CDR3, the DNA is TGTGCCAGCAGCTTAAGGACAGGGGGCGGTTACGAGCAGTACTTC. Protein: CASSLRTGGGYEQYF.